A single TCR beta chain is shown here with its context. Its target is not known. The data stem from a study of cytomegalovirus exposure and HLA in healthy donors. On the study more broadly: Early on, a data release was issued that held about 85 million unique TCRs from HLA-typed donors. Study-wide findings and caveats: Using the classifier, cytomegalovirus status was reportedly diagnosed with high specificity and sensitivity. Per a prior analysis, the majority of TCR beta V segments were productive roughly 90% or roughly 30% of the time.

A multiplex PCR was run with 60 Vbeta primers and 13 Jbeta primers. Clones were read by immunoSEQ multiplex PCR, and TCRdb kept only the in-frame ones, dropping some. The profile shows 100,000 to 120,000 clones, about 69% of them singletons. Nominally healthy donors were sampled, though unrecorded immune exposures were likely. This CDR3 spans 15 amino acids. Germline V CDR1 and CDR2: SGHNT, YYREEE (reference sequence). Between the trimmed V and J ends, which lost 0 bases and 6 bases, there was a span of 14 bases. The source is a man between 40 and 49 years old in good health and CMV-seronegative. The V gene is TRBV5-4, the J gene TRBJ2-3, with a tentative D call TRBD1 (6 bases). Sequenced sample: PBMCs. The CDR3 sequence is CASSLGDIMADTQYF. The CDR3 DNA follows: TGTGCCAGCAGCTTGGGGGACATTATGGCCGATACGCAGTATTTT.